The text below deals with one T cell receptor (beta chain). CDR3 size: 15 residues. V trimming: 7 bases; J trimming: 6 bases; junction bases outside the gene matches: 11. Germline-derived CDR1 and CDR2 are WSHSY and SAAADI. These data are taken from a study of cytomegalovirus exposure and HLA in healthy donors. The PCR was carried out with 60 Vbeta primers and 13 Jbeta primers. Produced via immunoSEQ multiplex PCR; TCRdb's table is partial and in-frame only. The top ten hold approximately 5.8% of the sample, which has approximately 93,000 clones, around three fifths seen once. Material: PBMCs. V and J are TRBV10-2 and TRBJ2-1, with TRBD2 matching over 8 bases. This TCR was recovered from a boy younger than 18 in good health and CMV-seropositive. CDR3 protein: CASTQYSGMGNEQFF. As DNA, the CDR3 is TGCGCCAGCACACAGTATAGCGGGATGGGCAATGAGCAGTTCTTC.